What follows are 32 T cell receptor beta chains derived from one specimen sequenced in a study of human T cells and chemical hapten exposure. Time point given: patch test 2, 6 weeks after DPC sensitization. Treatment described: therapeutic diphenylcyclopropenone sensitization with weekly scalp DPC. In TCRdb, the RACE reads were re-called with MiXCR into one record per CDR3 protein. The profile covers approximately 89,000 distinct CDR3 sequences, with about 6.3% appearing a single time and 1.3% taken by the ten largest. The source material was whole blood, sampled in connection with sensitization to the hapten diphenylcyclopropenone (DPC). The receptors come from a woman aged 25-40 years with alopecia areata. Some clones in this sample may be carry-over from other donors' samples.

This clonotype showed up many times. The chain employs TRBV19 and TRBJ1-1; D is ambiguous. The CDR3 extends over 13 amino acids. CDR1 and CDR2 (germline): LNHDA, SQIVND (reference sequence). Trimming took 3 bases from V and 6 from J, leaving 11 bases between them. CDR3 residues: CASSILVGPEAFF. CDR3 DNA: TGTGCCAGTAGTATCTTGGTCGGACCTGAAGCTTTCTTT.

This clonotype has ten or more counts. The chain has TRBV10-3 and TRBJ2-1, with D maybe TRBD2 (6 bases). Germline V gene lookup returns CDR1 ENHRY and CDR2 SYGVKD. Between the trimmed V and J ends, which lost 7 bases and 1 base, there was a span of 8 bases. The CDR3 covers 13 residues. The chain's CDR3 is CAITGTSYNEQFF. The CDR3, as DNA: TGTGCCATCACCGGGACTTCCTACAATGAGCAGTTCTTC.

A remark on this clonotype: A much bigger clone sits one base away, suggesting this may be a read error. The genes are TRBV6-6 and TRBJ2-7; no definite D call. The germline V gene encodes CDR1 MNHNY and CDR2 SVGAGI (reference sequence). The CDR3 consists of 11 residues. The CDR3 DNA reads as TGTGCCAGCAGATACTCGGACGAGCAGTACTTC. Translation: CASRYSDEQYF.

This clonotype has a count of ten or more. The J gene is TRBJ2-1, the V gene TRBV18; D remains ambiguous. Germline-derived CDR1 and CDR2 are KGHSH and LQKENI. Trimming removed 5 bases from V and 10 bases from J, with 15 bases in between. The length of the CDR3 is 13 residues. The CDR3 is CASSVRRSEEQFF. The DNA for the CDR3 is TGTGCCAGCTCAGTCAGAAGGTCAGAGGAGCAGTTCTTC.

The chain couples TRBV30 to TRBJ1-2; D is uncertain. CDR3 length: 15 amino acids. The V and J ends lost 4 bases and 0 bases respectively, with 15 bases between them. Per the germline V gene, CDR1 is GTSNPN and CDR2 is SVGIG (reference sequence). The CDR3 nucleotides are TGTGCCTGGATCCCCTTAGGAGAGGCTAACTATGGCTACACCTTC. Translated: CAWIPLGEANYGYTF.

This clonotype was observed many times. The chain couples TRBV7-2 to TRBJ1-5; 7 bases agree with TRBD1. CDR3 length: 15 amino acids. CDR1 is SGHTA and CDR2 is FQGNSA in the germline V gene. With V trimmed by 4 bases and J by 4 bases, 7 bases remained unmatched. In DNA form, the CDR3 reads TGTGCCAGCAGCTCCTGGACAGGAGGGAATCAGCCCCAGCATTTT. This translates into CASSSWTGGNQPQHF.

This clonotype was observed a few times. The J gene is TRBJ2-1, the V gene TRBV12-3 or TRBV12-4; D not certain. The CDR3 consists of 12 residues. The ends were cut back, 5 bases at V and 5 bases at J, with 7 bases in the middle. The CDR3 loop is CASSPLNNEQFF. CDR3 nucleotide sequence: TGTGCCAGCAGTCCGCTGAACAATGAGCAGTTCTTC.

At least ten counts were recorded for this clonotype. V usage is TRBV10-3 and J usage is TRBJ2-5, with D uncertain. In germline, CDR1 is ENHRY, CDR2 SYGVKD. This CDR3 region has 13 residues. V lost 3 bases and J 1 base, leaving 6 bases between the germline ends. The CDR3 sequence is CAISDGPQETQYF. The CDR3, as DNA: TGTGCCATCAGTGATGGACCCCAAGAGACCCAGTACTTC.

In this sample, this clonotype turned up many times. The CDR3 DNA is TGTGCCAGCAGCGGGACAGGGAATGGCTACACCTTC. Its translation is CASSGTGNGYTF. This chain links TRBV6-5 with TRBJ1-2, with 9 bases that match TRBD1. This CDR3 contains 12 residues. The germline CDR1 and CDR2 sequences are MNHEY and SVGAGI. Unmatched junction bases numbered 2, after V lost 6 bases and J lost 6 bases.

The rearrangement links TRBV7-2 to TRBJ1-2; D is perhaps TRBD1 (6 bases). Germline values: CDR1 SGHTA, CDR2 FQGNSA. The CDR3 has 14 residues. The V and J ends lost 4 bases and 3 bases respectively, with 12 bases between them. The CDR3, as DNA: TGTGCCAGCAGCTCGGACAGTATGGACTATGGCTACACCTTC. This gives the protein CASSSDSMDYGYTF.

This clonotype occurred many times. The chain uses TRBV9 and TRBJ1-1; D is unclear. Looked up from germline, CDR1 is SGDLS and CDR2 is YYNGEE. V dropped 2 bases and J dropped 2 bases, with 13 bases sitting between them. The CDR3 covers 15 residues. This CDR3 reads CASSVTWGKNTEAFF. CDR3 coding DNA: TGTGCCAGCAGCGTTACGTGGGGAAAAAACACTGAAGCTTTCTTT.

The genes are TRBV2 and TRBJ1-1, with no clear D. V gave up 3 bases and J gave up 1 base, with 9 bases separating them. The CDR3 covers 14 residues. CDR1 and CDR2 from the germline V gene are SNHLY and FYNNEI. The CDR3 nucleotides read TGTGCCAGCAGTGATCTTACAGAGAACACTGAAGCTTTCTTT. This gives the protein CASSDLTENTEAFF.

The rearrangement joins TRBV25-1 to TRBJ2-3, with TRBD1 matching over 7 bases. V lost 2 bases, J lost 3 bases, and 11 bases stayed unmatched. Germline CDR1 MGHDK, CDR2 SYGVNS. This CDR3 region has 17 residues. The CDR3 is CASSEHLTGRRTDTQYF. CDR3 nucleotide sequence: TGTGCCAGCAGTGAACACCTGACAGGGCGGAGGACAGATACGCAGTATTTT.

For this clonotype: The CDR3 ends on some other residue instead of the conserved phenylalanine or tryptophan, so this is likely a read error. The chain has TRBV6-1 and TRBJ1-3, with 7 bases matching TRBD1. The CDR3 sequence is 14 residues long. Germline-derived CDR1 and CDR2 are MNHNS and SASEGT. With 5 bases clipped from V and 4 bases from J, the junction kept 5 bases outside the gene matches. The CDR3 bases are TGTGCCAGCAGTCGGACAGGTTCGGGAAACACCATATATTAT. This codes for CASSRTGSGNTIYY.

The V and J genes are TRBV7-2 and TRBJ1-2, with a tentative D call TRBD1 (6 bases). The V end lost 2 bases, the J end lost 1 base, and 11 bases lay between the germline ends. The CDR3 runs 15 residues. Germline CDR1 reads SGHTA; CDR2 reads FQGNSA. The CDR3, as DNA: TGTGCCAGCAGCTTAATGGCAGGGGATAACTATGGCTACACCTTC. This translates into CASSLMAGDNYGYTF.

This clonotype was seen only a few times. V usage is TRBV14 and J usage is TRBJ2-7, with D unresolved. The CDR3 runs to 13 residues. Trimming left V 4 bases short and J 4 bases short, with 11 bases between. CDR1 SGHDN and CDR2 FVKESK come from the germline V gene. As DNA, the CDR3 is TGTGCCAGCAGCCCAGAGACCGGGTACGAGCAGTACTTC. Its translation is CASSPETGYEQYF.

The chain combines TRBV6-5 with TRBJ2-3; D gene uncertain. Germline V gene lookup returns CDR1 MNHEY and CDR2 SVGAGI. V was clipped by 1 base and J by 4 bases, with 9 bases between them. The CDR3 covers 14 residues. The CDR3 is CASSYCVRSDTQYF. The DNA of the CDR3 is TGTGCCAGCAGTTACTGCGTCAGATCAGATACGCAGTATTTT.

This clonotype occurred many times. The V call is TRBV7-9, the J call TRBJ2-3, with unresolved D. The V gene lost 5 bases and the J gene lost 0 bases, with 15 bases spanning the gap. The CDR3 is 16 residues long. Germline loops: CDR1 SEHNR, CDR2 FQNEAQ (reference sequence). This CDR3 reads CASSPPTGPSTDTQYF. CDR3 DNA sequence: TGTGCCAGCAGCCCTCCGACCGGGCCTAGCACAGATACGCAGTATTTT.

The chain is built from TRBV18 and TRBJ1-2, with 10 bases fitting TRBD1. V lost 6 bases to trimming and J lost 4 bases; unmatched junction nucleotides: 8. This CDR3 is 15 amino acids long. Looked up from germline, CDR1 is KGHSH and CDR2 is LQKENI. CDR3 sequence (DNA): TGTGCCAGCTCGCCAATGGGACAGGGGTTCTATGGCTACACCTTC. Protein product: CASSPMGQGFYGYTF.

A few counts support this clonotype. The gene calls are TRBV30 and TRBJ1-2; D is unclear. The V and J ends lost 2 bases and 4 bases respectively, with 5 bases between them. Germline V CDR1 and CDR2: GTSNPN, SVGIG (reference sequence). The CDR3 length is 11 residues. The CDR3 sequence: CAWSPGYGYTF. For the CDR3, the DNA is TGTGCCTGGAGTCCAGGCTATGGCTACACCTTC.

This clonotype was found many times. The chain is built from TRBV12-5 and TRBJ1-1; 8 nucleotides line up with TRBD1. The V segment lost 6 bases and the J segment 4 bases; nucleotides outside the gene matches: 4. This CDR3 is built from 13 residues. Germline CDR1 and CDR2: LGHNT and FRNRAP. CDR3 protein: CASGRQGTTEAFF. As DNA, the CDR3 is TGTGCTAGTGGCCGACAGGGGACCACTGAAGCTTTCTTT.

Ten or more counts support this clonotype. This chain links TRBV29-1 with TRBJ2-2; D unclear. From germline, CDR1 is SQVTM and CDR2 ANQGSEA. Trimming removed 8 bases from V and 4 bases from J, with 14 bases in between. This CDR3 spans 13 amino acids. CDR3 in amino acids: CSSKGRVTGELFF. Here the CDR3 DNA reads TGCAGCTCCAAGGGTAGGGTCACCGGGGAGCTGTTTTTT.

This clonotype has a count of ten or more. The V and J genes are TRBV10-2 and TRBJ1-4; 7 bases align to TRBD1. Losses at the gene ends were 0 bases for V and 3 bases for J; bases not matched to a gene: 4. The CDR3 consists of 16 residues. Germline CDR1 is WSHSY and CDR2 is SAAADI. CDR3 DNA sequence: TGCGCCAGCAGTGAGTCACCCGGGACAGCTAATGAAAAACTGTTTTTT. Its translation: CASSESPGTANEKLFF.

This clonotype was observed many times. The CDR3 reads CASSPFLAGGTGELFF. CDR3 DNA sequence: TGTGCCAGCTCACCGTTTCTGGCAGGGGGCACCGGGGAGCTGTTTTTT. The chain links TRBV18 to TRBJ2-2; 7 nucleotides line up with TRBD1. Germline loops: CDR1 KGHSH, CDR2 LQKENI. The CDR3 loop spans 16 amino acids. Trimming took 3 bases from V and 4 from J; bases not matched to a gene: 8.

This clonotype was seen more than once but under ten times. The chain is built from TRBV20-1 and TRBJ2-4; maybe TRBD2 (5 bases). Germline CDR1 reads DFQATT; CDR2 reads SNEGSKA (reference sequence). CDR3 length: 15 residues. Trimming took 0 bases from V and 6 from J, leaving 15 bases between them. The CDR3: CSARDPTRERNIQYF. The DNA for the CDR3 is TGCAGTGCTAGAGATCCGACAAGGGAGAGAAACATTCAGTACTTC.

This clonotype was seen many times. The chain joins TRBV3-1 to TRBJ2-5, with D tentatively TRBD1 (5 bases). CDR1 and CDR2 (germline): LGHDT, YNNKEL (reference sequence). Trimming left V 4 bases short and J 5 bases short, with 8 bases between. CDR3 size: 12 residues. The CDR3 protein is CASSPRGETQYF. CDR3 nucleotides: TGTGCCAGCAGCCCTAGGGGCGAGACCCAGTACTTC.

This clonotype was counted many times. This chain uses TRBV7-2 with TRBJ2-1; D is possibly TRBD2 (5 bases). Trimming removed 0 bases at V and 9 bases at J, with 12 bases between. Germline CDR1 and CDR2: SGHTA and FQGNSA. CDR3 length equals 14 residues. The CDR3 DNA is TGTGCCAGCAGCTTAGCGGAGGCGTCTAGTGAGCAGTTCTTC. Its translation: CASSLAEASSEQFF.

This chain uses TRBV30 with TRBJ1-1; D is unclear. Germline CDR1 GTSNPN, CDR2 SVGIG (reference sequence). The length of the CDR3 is 15 residues. V lost 3 bases and J 0 bases, leaving 14 bases between the germline ends. The CDR3 nucleotides read TGTGCCTGGAGGGGGTGGCAGGAGGTGAACACTGAAGCTTTCTTT. Translation gives CAWRGWQEVNTEAFF.

This clonotype was picked up a small number of times. The V and J genes are TRBV18 and TRBJ1-1; D is unclear. CDR3 length: 14 amino acids. The germline V gene encodes CDR1 KGHSH and CDR2 LQKENI. Trimming left V 4 bases short and J 2 bases short, with 11 bases between. The CDR3 here is CASSQTAANTEAFF. The DNA of the CDR3 is TGTGCCAGCTCACAGACGGCGGCTAACACTGAAGCTTTCTTT.

In this sample, this clonotype turned up many times. The chain couples TRBV27 to TRBJ1-1, with D perhaps matching TRBD1 (6 bases). Germline assignment: CDR1 MNHEY and CDR2 SMNVEV (reference sequence). The CDR3 runs 12 residues. Trimming took off 6 bases at V and 5 bases at J, with 10 bases between the two ends. As DNA, the CDR3 is TGTGCCAGCAGACAACAGGGAACTGAAGCTTTCTTT. It encodes CASRQQGTEAFF.

This clonotype was seen many times. The chain links TRBV6-5 to TRBJ1-1, with unresolved D. The CDR3 sequence is 16 residues long. Per germline, CDR1 MNHEY and CDR2 SVGAGI. The V end lost 2 bases, the J end lost 0 bases, and 13 bases lay between the germline ends. CDR3 coding DNA: TGTGCCAGCAGTTACCTAAAGTACGACATGAACACTGAAGCTTTCTTT. This translates into CASSYLKYDMNTEAFF.

This clonotype was seen more than once but under ten times. The chain employs TRBV5-4 and TRBJ2-7; unclear D gene. The CDR3 is made up of 13 amino acids. Germline CDR1 and CDR2: SGHNT and YYREEE (reference sequence). Trimming took 0 bases from V and 9 from J, leaving 13 bases between them. The CDR3 spells CASSLEDRPLQYF. CDR3 nucleotides: TGTGCCAGCAGCTTGGAGGACCGTCCTTTGCAGTACTTC.